The 8 T cell receptor beta chains in this list originate from one sample, sequenced in a study of early T cells in non-severe SARS-CoV-2 infection. MiXCR, applied by TCRdb to the 5' RACE reads, yields one record per CDR3 protein. Of 30,000 to 35,000 distinct CDR3 sequences in the sample, about 7% are singletons; the top ten hold just over 4%. The sequencing sample was made of whole blood. All receptors come from an adult who was a healthcare worker with PCR-confirmed SARS-CoV-2 infection or an uninfected control (not recorded which).

The chain is built from TRBV10-2 and TRBJ2-2, with TRBD1 identical over 7 bases. CDR3 length: 15 amino acids. J gave up 7 bases and V 5 bases, and 10 bases lay outside the gene matches. Germline V gives CDR1 WSHSY, CDR2 SAAADI. The CDR3 region has the DNA TGCGCCAGCAGTTACACCGGGACAGCCATCGGGGAGCTGTTTTTT. It codes for CASSYTGTAIGELFF.

This clonotype showed up many times. V and J are TRBV15 and TRBJ1-2, with D hard to call. The CDR3 has 17 residues. Germline CDR1 reads LNHNV; CDR2 reads YYDKDF (reference sequence). V was cut by 0 bases and J by 6 bases, with 20 bases left in between. For the CDR3, the DNA is TGTGCCACCAGCAGAGATAAAGGGAACCGTTTTCGTAATGGCTACACCTTC. It encodes CATSRDKGNRFRNGYTF. Full variable domain (rest looked up from reference TRBV15 and TRBJ1-2): DAMVIQNPRYQVTQFGKPVTLSCSQTLNHNVMYWYQQKSSQAPKLLFHYYDKDFNNEADTPDNFQSRRPNTSFCFLDIRSPGLGDTAMYLCATSRDKGNRFRNGYTFGSGTRLTVV.

The chain carries TRBV7-2 and TRBJ1-5; 7 bases line up with TRBD1. The ends lost 8 bases at V and 3 bases at J; junction bases unmatched: 10. Per germline, CDR1 SGHTA and CDR2 FQGNSA. This CDR3 has 15 amino acids. The CDR3 DNA is TGTGCCAGCTCTCTGCCAACAGGGGACAATCAGCCCCAGCATTTT. This sequence encodes CASSLPTGDNQPQHF.

This clonotype showed up many times. The CDR3 DNA reads as TGTGCCAGCAGTGAGCTCTCTGGAAACACCATATATTTT. It codes for CASSELSGNTIYF. The V gene is TRBV28, the J gene TRBJ1-3, with D uncertain. Between the trimmed V and J ends, which lost 5 bases and 0 bases, there was a span of 5 bases. The CDR3 contains 13 residues. Germline V CDR1 and CDR2: MDHEN, SYDVKM.

This clonotype has ten or more counts. The chain uses TRBV6-4 and TRBJ2-1; D remains ambiguous. With 8 bases removed from V and 1 base from J, the gap between germline ends came to 15 bases. CDR3 length: 15 amino acids. The germline V gene encodes CDR1 MRHNA and CDR2 SNTAGT. Written as DNA, the CDR3 is TGTGCCAGCTCCGCAGGCGCGGAGTCCTACAATGAGCAGTTCTTC. It specifies CASSAGAESYNEQFF.

This clonotype was recorded many times. This chain uses TRBV29-1 with TRBJ2-2, with D unresolved. This CDR3 spans 13 amino acids. Trimming left V 0 bases short and J 4 bases short, with 6 bases between. In germline, CDR1 is SQVTM, CDR2 ANQGSEA. The CDR3 spells CSVEDRVTGELFF. As DNA, the CDR3 is TGCAGCGTTGAAGATCGGGTCACCGGGGAGCTGTTTTTT.

This clonotype was observed a few times. The chain has TRBV28 and TRBJ2-1; 15 positions agree with TRBD2. Germline CDR1 and CDR2: MDHEN and SYDVKM. This CDR3 comprises 19 residues. Germline trimming cut 1 base from V and 3 bases from J; bases unmatched to any gene: 7. The CDR3 DNA sequence: TGTGCCAGCAGTTTATCCGGGACTAGCGGGAGGAAATTCTACAATGAGCAGTTCTTC. Translating it yields CASSLSGTSGRKFYNEQFF.

This clonotype was counted at least ten times. The J gene is TRBJ1-1, the V gene TRBV27, with D hard to call. This CDR3 comprises 15 residues. V gave up 3 bases and J gave up 1 base, with 12 bases separating them. Germline V gene data show CDR1 as MNHEY and CDR2 as SMNVEV (reference sequence). The CDR3 nucleotides read TGTGCCAGCAGTTTGGCGGAATTGGGGAACACTGAAGCTTTCTTT. Its translation is CASSLAELGNTEAFF.